A single T cell receptor (beta chain) is shown here with its context. Antigen specificity is unknown. Before sequencing, viral peptide pools were used by the ViraFEST assay to expand antigen-specific CD4+ T cells. After around ten days in culture, the CD4+ T cells were isolated. Convalescent patients had PCR-confirmed SARS-CoV-2 infection between March and December 2020. This specimen comes from a study of vaccination effects on CD4 cells after COVID-19. Study background: Two doses of BNT162b2 or mRNA-1273 vaccine were administered to participants. Pre-vaccine samples were drawn 16 days and one week before the first dose. Whole-study findings and limits: Early post-infection timepoints were absent, and convalescent patients were few.

Assay used: immunoSEQ multiplex PCR; TCRdb lists only in-frame clones, some missing. Of more than 20,000 clones detected, more than 60% appear once; the ten largest clones hold 37%. The V gene's germline CDR1 is SGHRS and CDR2 YFSETQ. With 4 bases removed from V and 6 bases from J, the gap between germline ends came to 14 bases. CDR3 length: 13 residues. This sequence joins TRBV5-1 and TRBJ2-7; TRBD2 is a possible D gene (6 bases). The material sequenced was CD4+ T cells from PBMCs cultured with a peptide pool, taken before COVID-19 vaccination. This TCR derives from a human donor who had a prior SARS-CoV-2 infection. The CDR3 DNA reads TGCGCCAGCAGCCCTACGGGACTGGGCGAGCAGTACTTC. Amino acids: CASSPTGLGEQYF.